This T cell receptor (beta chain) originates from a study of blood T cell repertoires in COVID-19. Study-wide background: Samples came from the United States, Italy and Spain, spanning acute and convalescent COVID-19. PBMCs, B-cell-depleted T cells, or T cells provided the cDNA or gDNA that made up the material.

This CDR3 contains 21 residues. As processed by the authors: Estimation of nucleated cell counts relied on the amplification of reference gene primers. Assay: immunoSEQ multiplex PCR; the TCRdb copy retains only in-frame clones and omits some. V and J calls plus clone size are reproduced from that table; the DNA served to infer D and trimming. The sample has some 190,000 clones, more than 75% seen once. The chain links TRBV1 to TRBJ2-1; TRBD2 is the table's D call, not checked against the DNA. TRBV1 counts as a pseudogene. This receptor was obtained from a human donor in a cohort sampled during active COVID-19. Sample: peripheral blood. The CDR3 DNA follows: TGCACCAGCAGCCAGTTACGGAAGGGGACTAGCGGGAGGCGTAGTTACAATGAGCAGTTCTTC. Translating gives CTSSQLRKGTSGRRSYNEQFF.